A single sample gave rise to the 20 T cell receptor beta chains below, sequenced in a study of ipilimumab plus nivolumab after autologous stem cell transplantation. The repertoire was sequenced with immunoSEQ multiplex PCR; TCRdb's copy has only in-frame clones and lacks some. The sample has over 35,000 clones; over 90% are singletons. Sequencing was performed on PBMCs, taken in a trial of ipilimumab plus nivolumab as post-transplant consolidation. These receptors originate from a male donor with multiple myeloma.

The V call is TRBV2, the J call TRBJ2-3, with 7 bases that match TRBD2. Looked up from germline, CDR1 is SNHLY and CDR2 is FYNNEI. V lost 2 bases, J lost 4 bases, and 12 bases stayed unmatched. CDR3 length: 17 amino acids. CDR3 in amino acids: CASSETAGLTPPDTQYF. CDR3 coding DNA: TGTGCCAGCAGTGAAACGGCGGGACTAACCCCCCCAGATACGCAGTATTTT.

Here the CDR3 reads CASSSRQGDYGYTF. CDR3 in DNA: TGCGCCAGCAGCAGCCGACAGGGGGACTATGGCTACACCTTC. The chain uses TRBV5-1 and TRBJ1-2, with 9 bases lining up with TRBD1. The CDR3 is 14 amino acids. The V gene's germline CDR1 is SGHRS and CDR2 YFSETQ. Losses at the gene ends were 4 bases for V and 3 bases for J; bases not matched to a gene: 4.

This clone has just one count. This chain uses TRBV27 with TRBJ1-4; 8 bases fit TRBD1. This CDR3 contains 15 residues. The V segment lost 5 bases and the J segment 8 bases; nucleotides outside the gene matches: 10. The germline gives CDR1 MNHEY, CDR2 SMNVEV (reference sequence). CDR3 residues: CASSLRGPGREKLFF. Here the CDR3 DNA reads TGTGCCAGCAGTCTCAGGGGGCCGGGACGGGAAAAACTGTTTTTT.

The chain uses TRBV27 and TRBJ2-7; 9 bases align to TRBD1. This CDR3 has 17 residues. The germline CDR1 and CDR2 sequences are MNHEY and SMNVEV (reference sequence). The V gene end was trimmed by 0 bases and the J gene end by 2 bases; junction bases not matched to a gene: 8. CDR3 DNA: TGTGCCAGCAGTTTATCTAGGAGCGGGACAGGGCCCTACGAGCAGTACTTC. This sequence encodes CASSLSRSGTGPYEQYF.

The chain has TRBV5-1 and TRBJ2-5; 12 positions agree with TRBD1. V trimming: 5 bases; J trimming: 5 bases; junction bases outside the gene matches: 10. CDR1 SGHRS and CDR2 YFSETQ come from the germline V gene. The CDR3 consists of 16 residues. CDR3: CASRTGTGGAGETQYF. CDR3 bases: TGCGCCAGCAGGACCGGGACAGGGGGCGCGGGGGAGACCCAGTACTTC. The variable domain in full, with the rest retrieved from reference TRBV5-1 and TRBJ2-5, is KAGVTQTPRYLIKTRGQQVTLSCSPISGHRSVSWYQQTPGQGLQFLFEYFSETQRNKGNFPGRFSGRQFSNSRSEMNVSTLELGDSALYLCASRTGTGGAGETQYFGPGTRLLVL.

J is TRBJ2-5 and V is TRBV7-6; tentatively, D is TRBD1 or TRBD2 (6 bases each). This CDR3 comprises 15 residues. Germline V gives CDR1 SGHVS, CDR2 FNYEAQ. The V end lost 2 bases, the J end lost 5 bases, and 15 bases lay between the germline ends. As DNA, the CDR3 is TGTGCCAGCAGCTTATTGCAGGGGAGGATGGAGACCCAGTACTTC. Translating it yields CASSLLQGRMETQYF.

The chain employs TRBV7-2 and TRBJ2-1, with 9 bases aligning to TRBD1. The CDR3 sequence is 14 residues long. V lost 5 bases and J lost 9; bases outside the gene matches: 8. Germline CDR1 SGHTA, CDR2 FQGNSA. DNA for the CDR3: TGTGCCAGCAGCCCAGGACAGGGGAGGGGTGAGCAGTTCTTC. Protein product: CASSPGQGRGEQFF.

The chain is built from TRBV5-1 and TRBJ2-2; 7 bases map to TRBD2. The CDR3 is 15 residues long. The trim removed 6 bases at V and 2 bases at J, leaving 7 bases unmatched. Germline V gene sequence: CDR1 SGHRS, CDR2 YFSETQ. The CDR3 region is CASNMGGFNTGELFF. DNA of the CDR3: TGCGCCAGCAATATGGGGGGGTTTAACACCGGGGAGCTGTTTTTT.

This sequence joins TRBV12-5 and TRBJ1-6; D call uncertain. Trimming took off 6 bases at V and 14 bases at J, with 17 bases between the two ends. There are 13 residues in the CDR3. Per germline, CDR1 LGHNT and CDR2 FRNRAP. CDR3 in DNA: TGTGCTAGTGGCCCCGACACGGTGCGGGCCCTCCACTTT. It is translated as CASGPDTVRALHF.

This chain joins TRBV11-1 and TRBJ2-2, with TRBD2 matching over 11 bases. CDR1 and CDR2 (germline): SGHAT, FQDESV (reference sequence). CDR3 length equals 16 residues. The V segment lost 5 bases and the J segment 5 bases; nucleotides outside the gene matches: 7. CDR3 in amino acids: CASSDSGRAGTGELFF. In DNA, the CDR3 is TGTGCCAGCAGCGATAGCGGGAGGGCCGGTACCGGGGAGCTGTTTTTT.

This chain connects TRBV7-6 to TRBJ1-2, with D possibly TRBD1 on 5 matching bases. The germline V gene has CDR1 SGHVS and CDR2 FNYEAQ. V dropped 6 bases and J dropped 13 bases, with 18 bases sitting between them. The CDR3 is 12 residues long. The CDR3 DNA sequence: TGTGCCAGCAGGCCCGGGACCCATTGTAGCACCTTC. It encodes CASRPGTHCSTF. Full variable domain (remainder filled in from reference TRBV7-6 and TRBJ1-2): GAGVSQSPRYKVTKRGQDVALRCDPISGHVSLYWYRQALGQGPEFLTYFNYEAQQDKSGLPNDRFSAERPEGSISTLTIQRTEQRDSAMYRCASRPGTHCSTFGSGTRLTVV.

This rearrangement joins TRBV28 to TRBJ2-7, with 8 bases identical to TRBD1. Per germline, CDR1 MDHEN and CDR2 SYDVKM. The CDR3 consists of 14 residues. The V and J ends lost 8 bases and 7 bases, in that order; junction bases with no gene match: 13. The CDR3 region has the DNA TGTGCCAGCTGCTCCGGACAGGGACATTGGGAGCAGTACTTC. This translates into CASCSGQGHWEQYF. The whole variable domain, remainder taken from reference TRBV28 and TRBJ2-7, is DVKVTQSSRYLVKRTGEKVFLECVQDMDHENMFWYRQDPGLGLRLIYFSYDVKMKEKGDIPEGYSVSREKKERFSLILESASTNQTSMYLCASCSGQGHWEQYFGPGTRLTVT.

The rearrangement uses TRBV14 and TRBJ2-5, with unresolved D. Germline CDR1 and CDR2: SGHDN and FVKESK. V was cut by 2 bases and J by 5 bases, with 9 bases left in between. This CDR3 region has 13 residues. CDR3 in amino acids: CASSQSWRETQYF. CDR3 DNA sequence: TGTGCCAGCAGCCAATCCTGGCGGGAGACCCAGTACTTC.

The V call is TRBV28, the J call TRBJ1-2; possibly TRBD1 for D (6 bases). The V gene lost 6 bases and the J gene lost 7 bases, with 15 bases spanning the gap. The CDR3 runs to 13 residues. Germline CDR1 and CDR2: MDHEN and SYDVKM. In DNA form, the CDR3 reads TGTGCCAGCAGCCCACAGGGAAGTCTTGGCTACACCTTC. Its translation is CASSPQGSLGYTF.

In this sample, this clone turned up once. The chain links TRBV5-4 to TRBJ2-7; no reliable D call. The V end was cut by 3 bases, the J end by 2 bases, with 12 bases between. Looked up from germline, CDR1 is SGHNT and CDR2 is YYREEE (reference sequence). The CDR3 is 14 residues long. The CDR3 DNA reads as TGTGCCAGCAGCTCTCCGGGCCGCGCCTACGAGCAGTACTTC. Protein sequence: CASSSPGRAYEQYF.

This sequence joins TRBV6-5 and TRBJ2-3, with 11 bases lining up with TRBD2. V dropped 4 bases and J dropped 5; count of bases not matched to a gene: 5. Germline CDR1 MNHEY, CDR2 SVGAGI. This CDR3 spans 15 amino acids. The CDR3 loop reads CASSSSGGRIDTQYF. CDR3 sequence (DNA): TGTGCCAGCAGTTCTAGCGGGGGGCGCATAGATACGCAGTATTTT.

CDR3 region: CASSSMLNQPQHF. CDR3 DNA: TGTGCCAGCAGCTCAATGCTAAATCAGCCCCAGCATTTT. The V and J genes are TRBV6-5 and TRBJ1-5, with D uncertain. V was trimmed by 6 bases and J by 4 bases, leaving 10 bases between them. Germline CDR1 MNHEY, CDR2 SVGAGI. The CDR3 spans 13 residues.

The V and J genes are TRBV5-6 and TRBJ2-5; perhaps TRBD2 as D (6 bases). The germline V gene has CDR1 SGHDT and CDR2 YYEEEE. The V end was cut by 4 bases, the J end by 7 bases, with 17 bases between. The CDR3 totals 14 residues. The CDR3 bases are TGTGCCAGCAGCATAGGTAGGCGGGATGGGACCCAGTACTTC. Amino acids: CASSIGRRDGTQYF.

The rearrangement joins TRBV5-1 to TRBJ1-2; D not resolved. This CDR3 is built from 15 residues. Looked up from germline, CDR1 is SGHRS and CDR2 is YFSETQ. V dropped 3 bases and J dropped 8 bases, with 20 bases sitting between them. Here the CDR3 reads CASSSTDLLGGGYTF. The CDR3, as DNA: TGCGCCAGCAGCTCGACCGACCTCCTGGGAGGGGGCTACACCTTC.

The chain is built from TRBV11-2 and TRBJ2-7, with D maybe TRBD2 (5 bases). CDR3 length: 17 residues. From germline, CDR1 is SGHAT and CDR2 FQNNGV. V gave up 2 bases and J gave up 0 bases, with 17 bases separating them. DNA of the CDR3: TGTGCCAGCAGCTTACTCGACCTAGGGAGCTACTCCTACGAGCAGTACTTC. Its translation: CASSLLDLGSYSYEQYF. Full variable domain (remainder filled in from reference TRBV11-2 and TRBJ2-7): EAGVAQSPRYKIIEKRQSVAFWCNPISGHATLYWYQQILGQGPKLLIQFQNNGVVDDSQLPKDRFSAERLKGVDSTLKIQPAKLEDSAVYLCASSLLDLGSYSYEQYFGPGTRLTVT.